The present T cell receptor (beta chain) was sequenced within a study of CD8+CD57+ T cells in acquired aplastic anemia. For sequencing, patients were chosen who had shown expansion of CD8+CD57+ cells by flow cytometry. The CDR3 covers 14 residues. J was trimmed by 5 bases and V by 5 bases; bases with no gene match: 8. Germline V gene sequence: CDR1 SGHRS, CDR2 YFSETQ. Study-level results: A significant difference in CD8+ Simpson's diversity between patients and controls was not found. Patients shared some 30 CD8+ CDR3 sequences with controls.

At least ten counts were recorded for this clonotype. Antigen unknown. It was genomic DNA that served as the template for profiling TCR beta VDJ and CDR3. Using its own MiXCR run on the reads, TCRdb lists one record per CDR3 protein. Here the sample spans approximately 200,000 distinct CDR3 sequences, under 55% being singletons. The TCR comes from a human donor with aplastic anemia. The sample consisted of sorted CD4+, CD8+, or CD8+CD57+ T cells (not recorded which) from PBMCs. This chain uses TRBV5-1 with TRBJ2-5, with 8 nucleotides matching TRBD1. The CDR3 bases are TGCGCCAGCAGACTTCTGGACAGGGTGGAGACCCAGTACTTC. This encodes CASRLLDRVETQYF.